There are a few counts of the clone carrying this TCR beta chain. Antigen specificity is unknown. This sample is part of a study of neurological immune-mediated disorders. Whole-study results and caveats: In HTLV-1-associated myelopathy, TCR clonal expansion was greatest, and in multiple sclerosis it was least, below healthy controls.

TCRdb reprocessed the 5' RACE reads with MiXCR, giving one entry per CDR3 protein. The sample lists approximately 37,000 distinct CDR3 sequences, approximately 4.2% occurring once. Germline CDR1 reads MNHEY; CDR2 reads SVGAGI. Germline trimming cut 5 bases from V and 12 bases from J; bases unmatched to any gene: 13. The CDR3 length is 14 residues. The sample comprised PBMCs. The V and J genes are TRBV6-5 and TRBJ2-1; 7 nucleotides align to TRBD1. The TCR sequence derives from a man younger than 40 with multiple sclerosis. The CDR3 protein is CASSTRTGYMGQFF. The CDR3 region has the DNA TGTGCCAGCAGTACCCGGACAGGCTACATGGGGCAGTTCTTC.